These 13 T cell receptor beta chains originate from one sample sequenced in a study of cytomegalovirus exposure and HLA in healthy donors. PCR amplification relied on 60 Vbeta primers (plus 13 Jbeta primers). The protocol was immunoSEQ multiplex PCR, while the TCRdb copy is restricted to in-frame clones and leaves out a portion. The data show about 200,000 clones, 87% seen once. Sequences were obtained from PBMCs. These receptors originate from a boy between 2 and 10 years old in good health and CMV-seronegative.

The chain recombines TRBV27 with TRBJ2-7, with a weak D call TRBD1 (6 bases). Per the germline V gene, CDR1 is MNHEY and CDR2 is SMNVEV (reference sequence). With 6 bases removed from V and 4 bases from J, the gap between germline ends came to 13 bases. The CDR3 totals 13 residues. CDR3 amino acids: CASSAGTYYEQYF. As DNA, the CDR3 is TGTGCCAGCAGCGCCGGGACATATTACGAGCAGTACTTC.

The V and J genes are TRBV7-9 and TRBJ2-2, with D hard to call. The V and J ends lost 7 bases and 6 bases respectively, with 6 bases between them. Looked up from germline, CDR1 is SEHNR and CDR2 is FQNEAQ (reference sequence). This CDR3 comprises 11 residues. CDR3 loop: CASTYSGELFF. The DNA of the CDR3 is TGTGCCAGCACCTACTCCGGGGAGCTGTTTTTT.

The CDR3 nucleotides read TGTGCCAGCAGTGCGAGAGGGTTTAGCAATCAGCCCCAGCATTTT. Its protein is CASSARGFSNQPQHF. V and J are TRBV6-1 and TRBJ1-5; no clear D gene. The germline V gene encodes CDR1 MNHNS and CDR2 SASEGT. Deletions cut 4 bases from V and 0 bases from J, with 10 bases between. The CDR3 covers 15 residues.

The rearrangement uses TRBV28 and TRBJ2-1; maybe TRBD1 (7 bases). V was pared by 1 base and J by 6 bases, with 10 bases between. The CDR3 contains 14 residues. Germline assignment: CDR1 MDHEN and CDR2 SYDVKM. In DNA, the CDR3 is TGTGCCAGCAGTTTATACAGGGGAGGCAATGAGCAGTTCTTC. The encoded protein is CASSLYRGGNEQFF.

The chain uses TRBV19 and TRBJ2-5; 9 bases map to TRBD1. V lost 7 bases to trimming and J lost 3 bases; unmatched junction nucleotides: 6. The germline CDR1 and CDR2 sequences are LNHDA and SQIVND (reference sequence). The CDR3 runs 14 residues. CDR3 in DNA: TGTGCCAGTAAAAGCCGGACAGGGGAAGAGACCCAGTACTTC. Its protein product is CASKSRTGEETQYF.

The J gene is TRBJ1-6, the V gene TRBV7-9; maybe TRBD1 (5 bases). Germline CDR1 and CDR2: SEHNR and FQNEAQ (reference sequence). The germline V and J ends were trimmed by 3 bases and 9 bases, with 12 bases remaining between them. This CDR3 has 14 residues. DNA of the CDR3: TGTGCCAGCAGCTTCCAGGGTTTGGGTTCACCCCTCCACTTT. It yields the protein CASSFQGLGSPLHF.

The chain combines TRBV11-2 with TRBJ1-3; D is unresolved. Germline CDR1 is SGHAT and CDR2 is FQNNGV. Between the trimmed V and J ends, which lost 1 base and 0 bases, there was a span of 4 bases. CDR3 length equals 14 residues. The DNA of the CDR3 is TGTGCCAGCAGCTTAGGCAGCTCTGGAAACACCATATATTTT. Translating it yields CASSLGSSGNTIYF.

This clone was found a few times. The chain's CDR3 is CASSPIQADISSGNTIYF. The CDR3, as DNA: TGTGCCAGCTCACCAATTCAGGCAGACATCTCCTCTGGAAACACCATATATTTT. This chain links TRBV18 with TRBJ1-3; no definite D call. Germline-derived CDR1 and CDR2 are KGHSH and LQKENI. CDR3 length: 18 residues. V lost 2 bases, J lost 0 bases, and 17 bases lay in between.

CDR3: CASSDRRVNEQFF. CDR3 in DNA: TGTGCCAGCAGTGATCGGCGGGTCAATGAGCAGTTCTTC. The chain links TRBV25-1 to TRBJ2-1, with D possibly TRBD2 on 5 matching bases. The CDR3 length is 13 residues. Germline lookup yields CDR1 MGHDK and CDR2 SYGVNS. V lost 3 bases and J 6 bases, leaving 9 bases between the germline ends.

For the CDR3, the DNA is TGTGCCAGCAGTGGCTGGGCTAAACCCCTCCACTTT. Its protein is CASSGWAKPLHF. The chain joins TRBV6-1 to TRBJ1-6; D is uncertain. Trimming removed 4 bases from V and 12 bases from J, with 10 bases in between. From germline, CDR1 is MNHNS and CDR2 SASEGT. This CDR3 spans 12 amino acids.

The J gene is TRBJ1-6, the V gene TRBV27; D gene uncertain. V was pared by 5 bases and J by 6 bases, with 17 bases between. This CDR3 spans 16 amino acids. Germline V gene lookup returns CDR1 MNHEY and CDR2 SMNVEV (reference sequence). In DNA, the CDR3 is TGTGCCAGCAGTAGAACCCGGACGGGAACTAATTCACCCCTCCACTTT. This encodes CASSRTRTGTNSPLHF.

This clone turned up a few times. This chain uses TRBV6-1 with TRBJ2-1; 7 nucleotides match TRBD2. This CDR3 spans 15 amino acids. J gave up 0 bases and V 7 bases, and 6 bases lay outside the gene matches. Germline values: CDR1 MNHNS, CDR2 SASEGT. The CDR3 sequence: CASTAGAGSYNEQFF. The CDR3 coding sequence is TGTGCCAGCACGGCGGGAGCGGGCTCCTACAATGAGCAGTTCTTC.

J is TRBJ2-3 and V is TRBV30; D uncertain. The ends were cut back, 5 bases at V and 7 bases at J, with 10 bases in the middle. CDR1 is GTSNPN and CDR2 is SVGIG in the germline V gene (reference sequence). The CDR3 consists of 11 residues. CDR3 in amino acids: CAWGRHNTQYF. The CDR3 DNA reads TGTGCCTGGGGGCGCCATAATACGCAGTATTTT.